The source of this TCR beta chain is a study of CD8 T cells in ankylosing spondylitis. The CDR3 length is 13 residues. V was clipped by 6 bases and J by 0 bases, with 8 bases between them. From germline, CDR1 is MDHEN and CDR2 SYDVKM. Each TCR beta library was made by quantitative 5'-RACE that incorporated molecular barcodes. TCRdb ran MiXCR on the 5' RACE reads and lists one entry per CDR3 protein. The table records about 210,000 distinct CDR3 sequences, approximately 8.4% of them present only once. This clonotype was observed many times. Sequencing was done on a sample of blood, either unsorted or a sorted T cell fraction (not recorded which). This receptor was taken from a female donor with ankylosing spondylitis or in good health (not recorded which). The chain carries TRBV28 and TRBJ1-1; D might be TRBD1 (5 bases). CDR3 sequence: CASSRVLNTEAFF. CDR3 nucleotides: TGTGCCAGCAGCAGGGTTTTGAACACTGAAGCTTTCTTT.